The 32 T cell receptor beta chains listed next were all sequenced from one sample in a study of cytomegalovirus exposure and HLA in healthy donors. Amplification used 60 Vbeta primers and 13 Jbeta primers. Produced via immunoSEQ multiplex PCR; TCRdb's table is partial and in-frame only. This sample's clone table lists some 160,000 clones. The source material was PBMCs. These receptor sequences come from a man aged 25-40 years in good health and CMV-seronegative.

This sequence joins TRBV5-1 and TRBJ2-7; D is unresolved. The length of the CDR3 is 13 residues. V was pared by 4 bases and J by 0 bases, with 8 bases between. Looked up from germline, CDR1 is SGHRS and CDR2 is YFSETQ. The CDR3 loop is CASSPLSSYEQYF. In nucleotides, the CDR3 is TGCGCCAGCAGCCCCCTTAGCTCCTACGAGCAGTACTTC.

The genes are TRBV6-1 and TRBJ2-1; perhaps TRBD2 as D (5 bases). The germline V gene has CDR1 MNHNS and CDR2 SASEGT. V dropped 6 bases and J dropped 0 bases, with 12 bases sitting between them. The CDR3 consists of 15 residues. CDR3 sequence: CASRPSGSSYNEQFF. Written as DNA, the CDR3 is TGTGCCAGCAGACCCTCGGGAAGCTCCTACAATGAGCAGTTCTTC.

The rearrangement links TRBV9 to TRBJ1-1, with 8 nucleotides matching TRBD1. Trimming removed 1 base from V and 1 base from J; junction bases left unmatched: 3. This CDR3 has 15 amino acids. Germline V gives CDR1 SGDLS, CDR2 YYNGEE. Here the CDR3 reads CASSVPTGENTEAFF. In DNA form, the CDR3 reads TGTGCCAGCAGCGTACCGACAGGGGAGAACACTGAAGCTTTCTTT.

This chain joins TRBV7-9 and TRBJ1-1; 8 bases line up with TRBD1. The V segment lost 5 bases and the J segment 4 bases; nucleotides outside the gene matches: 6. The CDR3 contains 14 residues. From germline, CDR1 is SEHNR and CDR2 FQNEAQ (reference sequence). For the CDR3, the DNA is TGTGCCAGCAGCCCACGGACAGGGACCACTGAAGCTTTCTTT. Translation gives CASSPRTGTTEAFF.

The CDR3 spells CASRNRVTNTEAFF. Here the CDR3 DNA reads TGTGCCAGTCGAAACAGGGTTACGAACACTGAAGCTTTCTTT. The chain carries TRBV19 and TRBJ1-1, with D perhaps TRBD1 (6 bases). V dropped 8 bases and J dropped 1 base, with 14 bases sitting between them. The germline gives CDR1 LNHDA, CDR2 SQIVND (reference sequence). CDR3 length equals 14 residues. Drawing the rest from reference TRBV19 and TRBJ1-1, the complete variable domain is DGGITQSPKYLFRKEGQNVTLSCEQNLNHDAMYWYRQDPGQGLRLIYYSQIVNDFQKGDIAEGYSVSREKKESFPLTVTSAQKNPTAFYLCASRNRVTNTEAFFGQGTRLTVV.

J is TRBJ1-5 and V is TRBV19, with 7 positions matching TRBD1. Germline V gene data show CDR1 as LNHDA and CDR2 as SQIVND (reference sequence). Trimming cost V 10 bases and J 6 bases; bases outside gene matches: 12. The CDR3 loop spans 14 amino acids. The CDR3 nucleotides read TGTGCCACCAACGGACAGGAGCATAGTCAGCCCCAGCATTTT. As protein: CATNGQEHSQPQHF.

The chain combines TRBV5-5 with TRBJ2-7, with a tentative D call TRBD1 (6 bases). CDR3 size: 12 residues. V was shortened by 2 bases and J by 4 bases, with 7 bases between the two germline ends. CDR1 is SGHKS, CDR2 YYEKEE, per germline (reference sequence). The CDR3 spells CASSFRGYEQYF. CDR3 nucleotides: TGTGCCAGCAGCTTCAGGGGTTACGAGCAGTACTTC.

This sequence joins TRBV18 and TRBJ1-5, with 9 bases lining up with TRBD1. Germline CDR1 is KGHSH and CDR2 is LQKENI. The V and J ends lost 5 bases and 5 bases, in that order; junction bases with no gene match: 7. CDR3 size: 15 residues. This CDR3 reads CASSAIRTGDQPQHF. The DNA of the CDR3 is TGTGCCAGCTCAGCAATCCGGACAGGGGATCAGCCCCAGCATTTT.

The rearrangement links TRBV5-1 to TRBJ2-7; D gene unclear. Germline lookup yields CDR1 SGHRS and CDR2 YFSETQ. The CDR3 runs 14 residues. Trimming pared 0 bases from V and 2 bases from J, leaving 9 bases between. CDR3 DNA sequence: TGCGCCAGCAGCTTGGCCTCAGATCCCTACGAGCAGTACTTC. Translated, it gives CASSLASDPYEQYF. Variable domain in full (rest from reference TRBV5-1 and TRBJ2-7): KAGVTQTPRYLIKTRGQQVTLSCSPISGHRSVSWYQQTPGQGLQFLFEYFSETQRNKGNFPGRFSGRQFSNSRSEMNVSTLELGDSALYLCASSLASDPYEQYFGPGTRLTVT.

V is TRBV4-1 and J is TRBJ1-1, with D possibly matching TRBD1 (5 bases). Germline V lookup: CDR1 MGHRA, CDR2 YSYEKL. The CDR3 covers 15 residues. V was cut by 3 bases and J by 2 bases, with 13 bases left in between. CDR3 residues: CASSHYAQVNTEAFF. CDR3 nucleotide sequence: TGCGCCAGCAGCCACTACGCACAGGTTAACACTGAAGCTTTCTTT.

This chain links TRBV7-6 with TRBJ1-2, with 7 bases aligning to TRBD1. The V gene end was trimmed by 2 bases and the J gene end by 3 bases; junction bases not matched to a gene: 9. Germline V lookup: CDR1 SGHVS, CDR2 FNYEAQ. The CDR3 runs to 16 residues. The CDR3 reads CASSLHGDSSDYGYTF. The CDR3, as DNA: TGTGCCAGCAGCTTACATGGGGACAGTTCTGACTATGGCTACACCTTC. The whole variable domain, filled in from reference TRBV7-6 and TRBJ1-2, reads GAGVSQSPRYKVTKRGQDVALRCDPISGHVSLYWYRQALGQGPEFLTYFNYEAQQDKSGLPNDRFSAERPEGSISTLTIQRTEQRDSAMYRCASSLHGDSSDYGYTFGSGTRLTVV.

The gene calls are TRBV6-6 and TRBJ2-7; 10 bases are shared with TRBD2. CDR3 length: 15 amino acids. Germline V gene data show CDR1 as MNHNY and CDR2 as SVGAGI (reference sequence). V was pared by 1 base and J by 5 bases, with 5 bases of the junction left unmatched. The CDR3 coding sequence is TGTGCCAGCAGTTACTTTAGCGGGAGGAAGGACGAGCAGTACTTC. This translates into CASSYFSGRKDEQYF.

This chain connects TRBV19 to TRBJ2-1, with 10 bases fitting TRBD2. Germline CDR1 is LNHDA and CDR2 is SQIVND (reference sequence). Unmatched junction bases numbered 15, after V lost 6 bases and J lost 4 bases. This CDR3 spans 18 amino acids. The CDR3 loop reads CASRRDGAGLATYNEQFF. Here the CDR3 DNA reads TGTGCCAGTAGGCGGGATGGAGCGGGACTAGCGACATACAATGAGCAGTTCTTC.

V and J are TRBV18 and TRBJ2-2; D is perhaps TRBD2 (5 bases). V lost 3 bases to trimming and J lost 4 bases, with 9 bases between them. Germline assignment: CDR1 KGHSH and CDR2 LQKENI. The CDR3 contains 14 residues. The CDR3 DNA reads TGTGCCAGCTCACCTCTTCGGGGCACCGGGGAGCTGTTTTTT. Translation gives CASSPLRGTGELFF. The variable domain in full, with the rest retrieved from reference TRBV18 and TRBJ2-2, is NAGVMQNPRHLVRRRGQEARLRCSPMKGHSHVYWYRQLPEEGLKFMVYLQKENIIDESGMPKERFSAEFPKEGPSILRIQQVVRGDSAAYFCASSPLRGTGELFFGEGSRLTVL.

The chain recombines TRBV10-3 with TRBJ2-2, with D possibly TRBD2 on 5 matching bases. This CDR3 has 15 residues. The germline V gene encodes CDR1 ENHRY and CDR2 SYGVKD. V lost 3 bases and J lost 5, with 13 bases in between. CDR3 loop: CAISEKRERTGELFF. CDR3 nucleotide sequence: TGTGCCATCAGTGAAAAGAGGGAGCGGACCGGGGAGCTGTTTTTT.

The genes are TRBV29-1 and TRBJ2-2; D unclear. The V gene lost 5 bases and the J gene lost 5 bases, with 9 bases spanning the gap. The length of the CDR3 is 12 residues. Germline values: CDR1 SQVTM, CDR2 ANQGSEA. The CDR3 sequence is CSVPRMTGELFF. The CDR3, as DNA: TGCAGCGTTCCGAGAATGACCGGGGAGCTGTTTTTT.

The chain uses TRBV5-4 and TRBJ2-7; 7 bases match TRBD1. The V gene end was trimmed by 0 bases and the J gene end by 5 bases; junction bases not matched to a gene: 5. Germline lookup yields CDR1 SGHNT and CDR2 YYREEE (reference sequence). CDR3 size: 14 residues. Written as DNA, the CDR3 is TGTGCCAGCAGCTTGGACAGGGGTGTTGACGAGCAGTACTTC. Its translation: CASSLDRGVDEQYF.

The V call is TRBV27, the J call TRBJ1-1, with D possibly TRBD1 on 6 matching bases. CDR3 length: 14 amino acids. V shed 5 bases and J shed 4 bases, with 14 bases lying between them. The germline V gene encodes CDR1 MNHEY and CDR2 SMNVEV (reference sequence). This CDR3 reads CASSQLTQGTEAFF. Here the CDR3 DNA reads TGTGCCAGCAGTCAGCTAACACAGGGCACTGAAGCTTTCTTT.

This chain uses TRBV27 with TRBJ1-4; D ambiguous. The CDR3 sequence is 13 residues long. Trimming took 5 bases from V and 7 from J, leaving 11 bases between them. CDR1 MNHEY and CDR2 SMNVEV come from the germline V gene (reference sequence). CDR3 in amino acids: CASSNFNLEKLFF. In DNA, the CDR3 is TGTGCCAGCAGTAACTTCAATCTTGAAAAACTGTTTTTT.

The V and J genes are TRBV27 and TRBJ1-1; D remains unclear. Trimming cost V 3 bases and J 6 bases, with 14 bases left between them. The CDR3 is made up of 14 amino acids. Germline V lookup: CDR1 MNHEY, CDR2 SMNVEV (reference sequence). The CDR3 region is CASSFSYLRAEAFF. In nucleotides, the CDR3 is TGTGCCAGCAGTTTCAGCTACTTGAGGGCTGAAGCTTTCTTT.

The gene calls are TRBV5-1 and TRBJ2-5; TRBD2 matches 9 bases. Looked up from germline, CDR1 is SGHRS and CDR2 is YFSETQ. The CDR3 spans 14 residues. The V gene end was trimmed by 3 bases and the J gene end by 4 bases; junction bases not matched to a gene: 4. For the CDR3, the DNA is TGCGCCAGCAGCTATAGCGGGAGTGGAGAGACCCAGTACTTC. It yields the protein CASSYSGSGETQYF.

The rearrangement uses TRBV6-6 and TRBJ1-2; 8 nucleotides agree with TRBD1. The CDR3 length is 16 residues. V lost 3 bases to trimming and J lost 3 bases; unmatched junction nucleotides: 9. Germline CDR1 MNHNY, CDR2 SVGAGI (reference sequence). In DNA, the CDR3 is TGTGCCAGCAGTTATCTCTCAGGGGGCATCGACTATGGCTACACCTTC. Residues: CASSYLSGGIDYGYTF.

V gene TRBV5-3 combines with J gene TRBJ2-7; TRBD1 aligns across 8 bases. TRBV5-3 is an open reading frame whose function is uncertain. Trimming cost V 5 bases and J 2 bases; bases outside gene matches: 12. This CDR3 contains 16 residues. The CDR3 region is CARSSPHRQGTYEQYF. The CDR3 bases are TGTGCCAGAAGTTCCCCACACCGACAGGGGACCTACGAGCAGTACTTC.

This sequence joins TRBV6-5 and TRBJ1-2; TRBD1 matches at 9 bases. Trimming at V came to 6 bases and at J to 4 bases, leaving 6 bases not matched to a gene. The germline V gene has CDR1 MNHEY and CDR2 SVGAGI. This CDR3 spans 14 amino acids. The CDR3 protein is CASRGTGNAYGYTF. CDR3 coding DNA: TGTGCCAGCAGAGGGACAGGGAATGCCTATGGCTACACCTTC.

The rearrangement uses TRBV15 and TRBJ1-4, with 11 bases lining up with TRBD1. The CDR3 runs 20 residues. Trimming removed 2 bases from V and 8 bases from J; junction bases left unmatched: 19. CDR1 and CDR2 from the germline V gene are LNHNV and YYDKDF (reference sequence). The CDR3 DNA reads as TGTGCCACCAGCAGACCCGGACAGGGGGCGGTGGCTATCGGTGGGGAAAAACTGTTTTTT. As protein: CATSRPGQGAVAIGGEKLFF.

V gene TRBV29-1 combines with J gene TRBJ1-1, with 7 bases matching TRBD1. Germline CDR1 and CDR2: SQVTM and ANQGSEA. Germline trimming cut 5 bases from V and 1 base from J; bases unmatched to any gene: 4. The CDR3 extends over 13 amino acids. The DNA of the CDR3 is TGCAGCGTTCTAGGGACAGAGAACACTGAAGCTTTCTTT. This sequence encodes CSVLGTENTEAFF. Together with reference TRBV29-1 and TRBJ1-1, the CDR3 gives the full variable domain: SAVISQKPSRDICQRGTSLTIQCQVDSQVTMMFWYRQQPGQSLTLIATANQGSEATYESGFVIDKFPISRPNLTFSTLTVSNMSPEDSSIYLCSVLGTENTEAFFGQGTRLTVV.

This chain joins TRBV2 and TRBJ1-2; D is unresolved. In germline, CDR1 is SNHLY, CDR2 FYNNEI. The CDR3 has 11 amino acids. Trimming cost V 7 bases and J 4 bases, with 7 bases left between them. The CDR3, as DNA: TGTGCCAGCATGGCAGTCTATGGCTACACCTTC. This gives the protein CASMAVYGYTF.

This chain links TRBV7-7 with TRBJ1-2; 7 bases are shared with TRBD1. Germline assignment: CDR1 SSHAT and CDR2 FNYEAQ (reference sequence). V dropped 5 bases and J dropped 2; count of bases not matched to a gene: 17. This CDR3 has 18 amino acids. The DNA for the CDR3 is TGTGCCAGCAGCCCGCTCGCCCCAAGACAGGGTATCAACTATGGCTACACCTTC. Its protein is CASSPLAPRQGINYGYTF.

The CDR3 sequence is CASSQELRTGAYQPQHF. CDR3 nucleotides: TGCGCCAGCAGCCAAGAGTTACGGACAGGGGCTTATCAGCCCCAGCATTTT. The chain is built from TRBV4-3 and TRBJ1-5; 9 nucleotides line up with TRBD1. Per germline, CDR1 LGHNA and CDR2 YSLEER. The CDR3 loop spans 17 amino acids. The ends lost 0 bases at V and 5 bases at J; junction bases unmatched: 8.

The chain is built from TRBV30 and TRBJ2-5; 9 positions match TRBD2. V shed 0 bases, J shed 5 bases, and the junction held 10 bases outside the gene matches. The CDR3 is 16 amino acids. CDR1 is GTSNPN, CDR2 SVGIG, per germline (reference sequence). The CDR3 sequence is CAWSVQGGRAIETQYF. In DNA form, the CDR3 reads TGTGCCTGGAGTGTACAGGGCGGGAGGGCCATTGAGACCCAGTACTTC.

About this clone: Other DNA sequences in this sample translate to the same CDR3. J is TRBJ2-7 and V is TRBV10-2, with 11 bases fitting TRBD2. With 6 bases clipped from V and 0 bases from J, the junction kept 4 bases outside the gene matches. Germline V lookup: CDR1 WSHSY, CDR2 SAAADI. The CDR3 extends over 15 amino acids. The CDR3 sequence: CASRGTSGSSYEQYF. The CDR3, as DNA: TGCGCCAGCAGGGGGACTAGCGGAAGCTCCTACGAGCAGTACTTC.

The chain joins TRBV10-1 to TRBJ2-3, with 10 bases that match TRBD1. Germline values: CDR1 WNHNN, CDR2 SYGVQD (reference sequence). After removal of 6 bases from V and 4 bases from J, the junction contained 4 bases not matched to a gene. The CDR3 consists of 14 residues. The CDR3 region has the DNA TGCGCCAGCAGCCAGGACAGGGGGTCAGATACGCAGTATTTT. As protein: CASSQDRGSDTQYF.